The 19 T cell receptor beta chains below were found in one sample sequenced in a study of molecular identifiers for immune sequencing clone quantification. MiXCR, applied by TCRdb to the PCR reads, yields one record per CDR3 protein. This table holds a few hundred thousand distinct CDR3 sequences, about 22% found once. Sequenced: naive CD8+ T cells from blood, with Jurkat cell RNA spiked in. Subset of the sample: FACS-sorted CD8+CD4-CCR7+CD45RA+ naive T cells. These TCRs come from a human donor in good health. Some libraries in this study had Jurkat cell RNA spiked in.

This clonotype is a singleton in its sample. A read error may be the cause here, since a much bigger clone is one base away. This chain connects TRBV14 to TRBJ1-1; a possible D gene is TRBD1 (5 bases). CDR1 is SGHDN, CDR2 FVKESK, per germline. V shed 4 bases and J shed 6 bases, with 12 bases lying between them. The CDR3 loop spans 13 amino acids. CDR3 coding DNA: TGTGCCAGCAGCCGTGGGGGGTGGGCTGAAGCTTTCTTT. Amino acid sequence: CASSRGGWAEAFF.

This clonotype was picked up one time. Given a much more abundant clone one base away, this may be a read error. The rearrangement links TRBV6-5 to TRBJ2-7, with 7 bases matching TRBD2. CDR1 and CDR2 from the germline V gene are MNHEY and SVGAGI. The CDR3 has 15 residues. This CDR3 reads CASSYSVGGPGERYF. The CDR3 DNA sequence: TGTGCCAGCAGTTACTCTGTGGGAGGGCCGGGTGAGCGGTACTTC.

This clonotype appeared many times. The V call is TRBV6-6, the J call TRBJ1-1; D possibly corresponds to TRBD1 (6 bases). This CDR3 contains 13 residues. The V and J ends lost 11 bases and 4 bases respectively, with 17 bases between them. In germline, CDR1 is MNHNY, CDR2 SVGAGI (reference sequence). CDR3 amino acids: CAASQGRSTEAFF. CDR3 DNA sequence: TGTGCCGCATCACAGGGAAGGAGCACTGAAGCTTTCTTT.

This clonotype was found once. A much larger clone lies one base from this, so it may be a read error. CDR3 nucleotide sequence: TGCAGCGCTGACGGATCATGGGTTCATGGCTACACCTTC. Residues: CSADGSWVHGYTF. The gene calls are TRBV29-1 and TRBJ1-2, with D unresolved. The length of the CDR3 is 13 residues. Germline V gene data show CDR1 as SQVTM and CDR2 as ANQGSEA. V was cut by 7 bases and J by 6 bases, with 18 bases left in between.

In this sample, this clonotype turned up many times. This chain connects TRBV7-2 to TRBJ2-3; either TRBD1 or TRBD2 may supply D (5 bases each). The length of the CDR3 is 16 residues. Trimming removed 5 bases at V and 4 bases at J, with 19 bases between. The germline V gene encodes CDR1 SGHTA and CDR2 FQGNSA. The CDR3 region is CASSPGAFVSADTQYF. The DNA for the CDR3 is TGTGCCAGCAGCCCCGGGGCATTCGTTTCCGCAGATACGCAGTATTTT. Full variable domain (rest looked up from reference TRBV7-2 and TRBJ2-3): GAGVSQSPSNKVTEKGKDVELRCDPISGHTALYWYRQSLGQGLEFLIYFQGNSAPDKSGLPSDRFSAERTGGSVSTLTIQRTQQEDSAVYLCASSPGAFVSADTQYFGPGTRLTVL.

V is TRBV12-3 or TRBV12-4 and J is TRBJ2-6; 7 nucleotides line up with TRBD1. This CDR3 has 20 amino acids. The V gene end was trimmed by 3 bases and the J gene end by 0 bases; junction bases not matched to a gene: 14. Written as DNA, the CDR3 is TGTGCCAGCAGTTTTTGGCCCTACGGGACAGATAGCTCTGGGGCCAACGTCCTGACTTTC. Translation: CASSFWPYGTDSSGANVLTF.

As regards this clonotype: A much more abundant neighbour one base away suggests this may be a read error. The chain couples TRBV30 to TRBJ2-7, with D unclear. The CDR3 sequence is 11 residues long. The germline gives CDR1 GTSNPN, CDR2 SVGIG (reference sequence). The CDR3 is CAWSAVYGQYF. CDR3 sequence (DNA): TGTGCCTGGAGCGCCGTCTACGGGCAGTACTTC.

For the CDR3, the DNA is TGTGCCAGCAGCCAATTCACAGGGGGCTTGTACGAGCAGTACTTC. Translating gives CASSQFTGGLYEQYF. The chain is built from TRBV3-1 and TRBJ2-7, with TRBD1 identical over 9 bases. The CDR3 contains 15 residues. The V gene end was trimmed by 2 bases and the J gene end by 4 bases; junction bases not matched to a gene: 6. Germline lookup yields CDR1 LGHDT and CDR2 YNNKEL (reference sequence).

This clonotype occurred many times. The V gene is TRBV7-9, the J gene TRBJ2-3, with TRBD2 as a possible D gene (6 bases). The V gene lost 6 bases and the J gene lost 6 bases, with 16 bases spanning the gap. Looked up from germline, CDR1 is SEHNR and CDR2 is FQNEAQ (reference sequence). This CDR3 region has 14 residues. The CDR3 nucleotides are TGTGCCAGCAGAGACGGACTATTTTCGGATACGCAGTATTTT. Its translation: CASRDGLFSDTQYF.

V and J are TRBV6-2 or TRBV6-3 and TRBJ1-1; D call uncertain. Per the germline V gene, CDR1 is MNHEY and CDR2 is SVGEGT. This CDR3 comprises 14 residues. V was trimmed by 2 bases and J by 4 bases, leaving 11 bases between them. CDR3 in amino acids: CASSYSYPATEAFF. CDR3 DNA: TGTGCCAGCAGTTACAGTTACCCTGCCACTGAAGCTTTCTTT.

About this clonotype itself: A much larger clone differs by one base, so this may be a read error. The missing conserved phenylalanine or tryptophan at the end of this CDR3 makes a read error likely. The J gene is TRBJ2-3, the V gene TRBV29-1; 8 nucleotides align to TRBD2. The ends lost 3 bases at V and 1 base at J; junction bases unmatched: 3. The CDR3 is made up of 14 amino acids. CDR1 is SQVTM and CDR2 is ANQGSEA in the germline V gene. The CDR3 is CSVDTRGGTDTQYL. The CDR3 DNA reads as TGCAGCGTTGATACGCGGGGGGGCACAGATACGCAGTATCTT.

There are many counts of this clonotype. This chain connects TRBV5-4 to TRBJ2-5; no clear D gene. Germline-derived CDR1 and CDR2 are SGHNT and YYREEE (reference sequence). This CDR3 spans 14 amino acids. V dropped 4 bases and J dropped 2 bases, with 12 bases sitting between them. The CDR3 reads CASSKTTLQETQYF. In nucleotides, the CDR3 is TGTGCCAGCAGCAAGACAACTCTTCAAGAGACCCAGTACTTC.

This clonotype appeared a few times. The rearrangement uses TRBV5-6 and TRBJ2-7; D is unresolved. Germline V gene lookup returns CDR1 SGHDT and CDR2 YYEEEE. Trimming stripped 0 bases from V and 0 bases from J, with 13 bases between. There are 16 residues in the CDR3. This CDR3 is CASSLDSYGSSYEQYF. The CDR3 DNA follows: TGTGCCAGCAGCTTGGATTCTTACGGCAGCTCCTACGAGCAGTACTTC.

This clonotype was counted many times. This chain links TRBV19 with TRBJ1-2, with D tentatively TRBD1 (5 bases). V lost 5 bases, J lost 8 bases, and 15 bases lay in between. The CDR3 is 13 residues long. Germline V lookup: CDR1 LNHDA, CDR2 SQIVND (reference sequence). CDR3: CASSYHRDLGYTF. CDR3 in DNA: TGTGCCAGTAGTTATCACCGGGACCTAGGCTACACCTTC.

This rearrangement joins TRBV7-6 to TRBJ1-6, with 10 bases identical to TRBD1. V gave up 7 bases and J gave up 10 bases; unmatched junction bases: 7. Germline loops: CDR1 SGHVS, CDR2 FNYEAQ. The CDR3 is 14 residues long. In DNA, the CDR3 is TGTGCCAGCACACCGGGACAGGGGCTCTCACCCCTCCACTTT. Translating gives CASTPGQGLSPLHF.

This clonotype was counted only a few times. In DNA, the CDR3 is TGTGCCAGCAGCTTTGGGGCTATCACAGATACGCAGTATTTT. This sequence encodes CASSFGAITDTQYF. This chain links TRBV5-4 with TRBJ2-3; perhaps TRBD1 as D (5 bases). Germline loops: CDR1 SGHNT, CDR2 YYREEE (reference sequence). This CDR3 comprises 14 residues. V was trimmed by 2 bases and J by 2 bases, leaving 9 bases between them. The full variable domain, its missing parts supplied by reference TRBV5-4 and TRBJ2-3, is ETGVTQSPTHLIKTRGQQVTLRCSSQSGHNTVSWYQQALGQGPQFIFQYYREEENGRGNFPPRFSGLQFPNYSSELNVNALELDDSALYLCASSFGAITDTQYFGPGTRLTVL.

There are a few counts of this clonotype. The J gene is TRBJ2-2, the V gene TRBV24-1; the D is unclear. From germline, CDR1 is KGHDR and CDR2 SFDVKD. The V end was cut by 9 bases, the J end by 3 bases, with 7 bases between. CDR3 length equals 12 residues. The CDR3 DNA reads as TGTGCCACCGAAGGGTACACCGGGGAGCTGTTTTTT. It specifies CATEGYTGELFF.

With regard to this clonotype: A junction boundary mismatches the germline segment, possibly from a read error. This sequence joins TRBV5-1 and TRBJ2-5, with TRBD2 as a possible D gene (6 bases). Germline CDR1 reads SGHRS; CDR2 reads YFSETQ. This CDR3 spans 17 amino acids. CDR3 nucleotides: TGCGCCAGCAGCTCCGGTACGGGGGATGTGCACCAAGAGCCCCAGTACTTC. It specifies CASSSGTGDVHQEPQYF.

This clonotype was observed a handful of times. This chain joins TRBV24-1 and TRBJ2-1; 13 bases match TRBD2. There are 14 residues in the CDR3. Germline V gives CDR1 KGHDR, CDR2 SFDVKD. With V trimmed by 9 bases and J by 5 bases, 3 bases remained unmatched. CDR3 loop: CATGLAGANNEQFF. DNA for the CDR3: TGTGCCACCGGACTAGCGGGAGCGAACAATGAGCAGTTCTTC.